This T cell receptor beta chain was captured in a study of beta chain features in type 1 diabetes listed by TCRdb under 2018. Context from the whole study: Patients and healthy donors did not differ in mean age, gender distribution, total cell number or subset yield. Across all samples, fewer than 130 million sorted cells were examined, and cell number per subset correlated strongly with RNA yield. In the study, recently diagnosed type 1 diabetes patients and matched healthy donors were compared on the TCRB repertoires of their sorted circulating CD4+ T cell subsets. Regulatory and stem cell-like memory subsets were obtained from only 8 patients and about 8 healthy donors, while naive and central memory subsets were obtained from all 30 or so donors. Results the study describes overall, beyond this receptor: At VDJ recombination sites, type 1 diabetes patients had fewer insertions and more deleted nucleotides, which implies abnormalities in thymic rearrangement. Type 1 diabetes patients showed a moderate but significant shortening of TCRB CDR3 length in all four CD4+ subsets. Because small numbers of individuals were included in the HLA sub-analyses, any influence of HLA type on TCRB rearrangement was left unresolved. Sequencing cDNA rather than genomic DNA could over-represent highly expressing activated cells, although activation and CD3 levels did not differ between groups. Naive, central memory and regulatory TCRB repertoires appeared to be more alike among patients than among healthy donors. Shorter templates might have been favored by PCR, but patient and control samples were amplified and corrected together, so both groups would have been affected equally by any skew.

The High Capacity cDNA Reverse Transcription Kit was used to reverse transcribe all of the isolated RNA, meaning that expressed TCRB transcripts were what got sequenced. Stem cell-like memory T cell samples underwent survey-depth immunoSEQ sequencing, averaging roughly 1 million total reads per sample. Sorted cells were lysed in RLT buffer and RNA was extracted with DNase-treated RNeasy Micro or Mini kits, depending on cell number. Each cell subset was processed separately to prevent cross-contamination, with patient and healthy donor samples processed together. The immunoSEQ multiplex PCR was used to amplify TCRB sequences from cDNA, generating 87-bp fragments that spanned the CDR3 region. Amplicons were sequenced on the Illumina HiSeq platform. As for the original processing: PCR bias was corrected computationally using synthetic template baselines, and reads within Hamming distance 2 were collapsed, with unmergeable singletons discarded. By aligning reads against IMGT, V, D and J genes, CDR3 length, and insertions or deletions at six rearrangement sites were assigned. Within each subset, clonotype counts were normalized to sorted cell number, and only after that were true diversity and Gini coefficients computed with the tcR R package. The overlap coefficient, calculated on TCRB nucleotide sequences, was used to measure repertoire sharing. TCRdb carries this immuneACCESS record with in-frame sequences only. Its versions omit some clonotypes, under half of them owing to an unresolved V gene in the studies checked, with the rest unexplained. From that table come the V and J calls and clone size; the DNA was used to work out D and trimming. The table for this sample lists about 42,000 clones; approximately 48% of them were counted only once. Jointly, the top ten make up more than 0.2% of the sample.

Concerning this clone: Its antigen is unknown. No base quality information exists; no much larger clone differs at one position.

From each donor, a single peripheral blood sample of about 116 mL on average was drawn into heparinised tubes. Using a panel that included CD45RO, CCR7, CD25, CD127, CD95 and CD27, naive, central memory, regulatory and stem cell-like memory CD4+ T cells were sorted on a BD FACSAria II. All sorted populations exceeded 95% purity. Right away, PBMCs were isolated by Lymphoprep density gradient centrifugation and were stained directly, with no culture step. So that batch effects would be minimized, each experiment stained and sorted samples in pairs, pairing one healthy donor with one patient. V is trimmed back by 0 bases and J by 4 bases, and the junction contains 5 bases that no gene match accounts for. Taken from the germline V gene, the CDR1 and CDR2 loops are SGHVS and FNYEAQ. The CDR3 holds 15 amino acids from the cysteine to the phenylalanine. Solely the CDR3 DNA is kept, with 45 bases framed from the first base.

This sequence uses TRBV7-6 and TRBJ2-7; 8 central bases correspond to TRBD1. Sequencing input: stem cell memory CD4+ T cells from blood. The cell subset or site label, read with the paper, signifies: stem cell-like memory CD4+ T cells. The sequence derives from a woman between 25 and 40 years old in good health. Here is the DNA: TGTGCCAGCAGCTTAGCGTTGGACAGGGTTTACGAGCAGTACTTC. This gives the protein CASSLALDRVYEQYF.